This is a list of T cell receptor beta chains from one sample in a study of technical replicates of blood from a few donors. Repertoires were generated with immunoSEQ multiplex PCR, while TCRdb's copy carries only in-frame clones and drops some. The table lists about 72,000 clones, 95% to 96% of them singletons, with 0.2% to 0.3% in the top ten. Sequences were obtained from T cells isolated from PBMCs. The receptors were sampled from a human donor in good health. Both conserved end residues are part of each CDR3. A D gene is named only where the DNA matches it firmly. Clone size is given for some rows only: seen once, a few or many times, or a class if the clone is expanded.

TGTGCCAGCAGTGAGTATGCGGGACGGAACTATGGCTACACCTTC,CASSEYAGRNYGYTF,TRBV2,.,.,TRBJ1-2
TGTGCCAGCAGATCGGGTACGAACACTGAAGCTTTCTTT,CASRSGTNTEAFF,TRBV11-2,.,.,TRBJ1-1
TGTGCCAGCAGTACAGGGGGCCTAACTAATGAAAAACTGTTTTTT,CASSTGGLTNEKLFF,TRBV28,TRBD1,.,TRBJ1-4
TGCGCCAGCAGCTGGGGCAGCAGCGGGGGGGCCTACGAGCAGTACTTC,CASSWGSSGGAYEQYF,TRBV5-1,TRBD2,.,TRBJ2-7
TGTGCCATCAGAGATACAGGGACCTATGGCTACACCTTC,CAIRDTGTYGYTF,TRBV10-3,.,.,TRBJ1-2
TGTGCCAGCAGTAAACGGACTAGTCGTGGGGAGACCCAGTACTTC,CASSKRTSRGETQYF,TRBV27,TRBD2,.,TRBJ2-5
TGTGCCAGTTTGGGGGCAGGGTCCGGCTATGGCTACACCTTC,CASLGAGSGYGYTF,TRBV19,.,.,TRBJ1-2
TGTGCCAGCTCCTACAGCACAGATACGCAGTATTTT,CASSYSTDTQYF,TRBV2,.,.,TRBJ2-3
TGTGCCAGCAGCCCCTGGTTGCAGGGCGCCTATGGCTACACCTTC,CASSPWLQGAYGYTF,TRBV11-1,.,.,TRBJ1-2
TGTGCCAGCAGCTGGGGGAGGGCTGGAGCTTTCTTT,CASSWGRAGAFF,TRBV11-2,.,.,TRBJ1-1
TGCAGCGTTCCGGGACAGGGACAGTTCTTC,CSVPGQGQFF,TRBV29-1,TRBD1,.,TRBJ2-1
TGTGCCAGCAACGACAGGGAGGATCAGCCCCAGCATTTT,CASNDREDQPQHF,TRBV7-9,TRBD1,.,TRBJ1-5
TGTGCCAGCAGCTCCGACAGGATGAACACTGAAGCTTTCTTT,CASSSDRMNTEAFF,TRBV5-5,.,once,TRBJ1-1
TGTGCCAGCAGAATCCTTGGACTAGCGGGAGGGCCCGGCACCGGGGAGCTGTTTTTT,CASRILGLAGGPGTGELFF,TRBV27,TRBD2,.,TRBJ2-2
TGTGCCAGCAGTAGAGACAGGGCCACTGAAGCTTTCTTT,CASSRDRATEAFF,TRBV6-5,TRBD1,.,TRBJ1-1
TGTGCCACCAGCCCCAGACCACAGGTAGGGTCTGGAAACACCATATATTTT,CATSPRPQVGSGNTIYF,TRBV15,.,.,TRBJ1-3
TGTGCCAGCAGTGAATCAAGGGGGCGGGCATACAATGAGCAGTTCTTC,CASSESRGRAYNEQFF,TRBV6-1,TRBD1,.,TRBJ2-1
TGTGCCAGCAGAAAGGAGAAGGAGGACAATCAGCCCCAGCATTTT,CASRKEKEDNQPQHF,TRBV2,.,.,TRBJ1-5
TGTGCCAGCAGTCTAGCGGGAGGACGGAATGAGCAGTTCTTC,CASSLAGGRNEQFF,TRBV6-1,TRBD2,.,TRBJ2-1
TGTGCCAGTACCACAGGGTACGGGGCCAACGTCCTGACTTTC,CASTTGYGANVLTF,TRBV19,.,.,TRBJ2-6
TGTGCCAGCAGTGAAAATTGGCAGGGGGCGGGCGAAAAACTGTTTTTT,CASSENWQGAGEKLFF,TRBV6-1,TRBD1,.,TRBJ1-4
TGTGCCAGCAGCCCCTCGGGTGGCTCCTACGAGCAGTACTTC,CASSPSGGSYEQYF,TRBV4-2,.,.,TRBJ2-7
TGTGCCAGTAGTATTCGTCCGGCAGGATTTGCAACTAATGAAAAACTGTTTTTT,CASSIRPAGFATNEKLFF,TRBV19,.,.,TRBJ1-4
TGCGCCAGCAGCCCCCGGACAGGGACCTACGAGCAGTACTTC,CASSPRTGTYEQYF,TRBV4-1,TRBD1,.,TRBJ2-7
TGTGCCAGCAGTTCCCTGCTAGCGGGGGGCACAGATACGCAGTATTTT,CASSSLLAGGTDTQYF,TRBV6-5,TRBD2,.,TRBJ2-3
TGTGCCAGCAGCTTAGCCATACTAGCGGGAGGGTTGAATGAGCAGTTCTTC,CASSLAILAGGLNEQFF,TRBV11-2,TRBD2,once,TRBJ2-1
TGTGCTAGTGGTTTGGTAGTCAGGGGCTTCTATGGCTACACCTTC,CASGLVVRGFYGYTF,TRBV12-5,.,.,TRBJ1-2
TGCGCCAGCAGTGAATGGGGGGAGACTGAAGCTTTCTTT,CASSEWGETEAFF,TRBV10-1,.,.,TRBJ1-1
TGCAGCGTCTGGTCCGGGACTAATGAGCAGTTCTTC,CSVWSGTNEQFF,TRBV29-1,.,once,TRBJ2-1
TGTGCCTGGAGTATGGGCAAGGGGAAGCATGGCTACACCTTC,CAWSMGKGKHGYTF,TRBV30,.,.,TRBJ1-2
TGTGCCAGCAGTGTACAGGGGTACGAGCAGTACTTC,CASSVQGYEQYF,TRBV5-6,TRBD1,.,TRBJ2-7
TGTGCCAGTAGCCAGACTAGCGGGAGGGGGGAGACCCAGTACTTC,CASSQTSGRGETQYF,TRBV19,TRBD2,.,TRBJ2-5
TGTGCCTACGGGAGGGACTATGGCTACACCTTC,CAYGRDYGYTF,TRBV28,.,once,TRBJ1-2
TGTGCCAGCAGCCTTAATCCACTAGCCAAAAACATTCAGTACTTC,CASSLNPLAKNIQYF,TRBV7-2,.,.,TRBJ2-4
TGCGCCAGCAGCCAAAGCGGAGGGCCTCAGAGCAGAAATACGCAGTATTTT,CASSQSGGPQSRNTQYF,TRBV4-1,.,.,TRBJ2-3
TGTGCCTGGAGTGCCCAAAGACTAGCCGGTGAGCAGTTCTTC,CAWSAQRLAGEQFF,TRBV30,TRBD2,.,TRBJ2-1
TGTGCCAGCAGCCGCACGATTTCAGGGGATTCACCCCTCCACTTT,CASSRTISGDSPLHF,TRBV11-2,.,.,TRBJ1-6
TGTGCCAGAAGGACTCCCACAGGGAAAACCATGAACACTGAAGCTTTCTTT,CARRTPTGKTMNTEAFF,TRBV5-3,.,.,TRBJ1-1
TGTGCCAGCAGCCGAGCAGGGCGGAACACTGAAGCTTTCTTT,CASSRAGRNTEAFF,TRBV2,.,.,TRBJ1-1
TGTGCCAGCAGCTTGGTTCAGGGTGATTCACCCCTCCACTTT,CASSLVQGDSPLHF,TRBV5-4,.,.,TRBJ1-6